This TCR beta chain was sequenced for a study of cytomegalovirus exposure and HLA in healthy donors. The ends lost 4 bases at V and 4 bases at J; junction bases unmatched: 2. The germline CDR1 and CDR2 sequences are SGHDT and YYEEEE. CDR3 size: 13 residues. The PCR contained 60 Vbeta and 13 Jbeta primers. Here immunoSEQ multiplex PCR was the method, and the copy in TCRdb shows in-frame clones only, minus some. The sample totals more than 140,000 clones. The receptor was isolated from a young woman in good health and CMV-seronegative. V and J are TRBV5-6 and TRBJ1-1; 9 bases line up with TRBD1. Sequenced sample: PBMCs. The DNA for the CDR3 is TGTGCCAGCAGCCAGACAGGGGGCACTGAAGCTTTCTTT. This gives the protein CASSQTGGTEAFF.